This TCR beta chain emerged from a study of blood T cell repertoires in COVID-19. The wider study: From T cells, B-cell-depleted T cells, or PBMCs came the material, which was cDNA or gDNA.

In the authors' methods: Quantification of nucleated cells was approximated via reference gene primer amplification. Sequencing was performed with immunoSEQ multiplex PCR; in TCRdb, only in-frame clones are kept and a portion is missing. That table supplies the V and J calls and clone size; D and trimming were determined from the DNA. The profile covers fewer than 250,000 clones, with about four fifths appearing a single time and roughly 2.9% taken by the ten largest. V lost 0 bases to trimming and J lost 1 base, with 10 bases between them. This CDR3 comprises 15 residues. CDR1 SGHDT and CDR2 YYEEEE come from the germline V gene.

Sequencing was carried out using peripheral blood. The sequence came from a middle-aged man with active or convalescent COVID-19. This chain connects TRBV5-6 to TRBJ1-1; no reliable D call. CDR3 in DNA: TGTGCCAGCAGCTTGGGGGGAGACACGAACACTGAAGCTTTCTTT. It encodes CASSLGGDTNTEAFF.